Shown below are 20 T cell receptor beta chains from a single sample sequenced in a study of identical twins. A single record per CDR3 protein comes from TCRdb applying MiXCR to the 5' RACE reads. The sample has roughly 220,000 distinct CDR3 sequences; 6.5% are singletons. The data were also submitted as part of a second study, on T cells expressing NK-cell markers.

Specimen: CD8+ T cells sorted from blood. Every receptor here comes from a woman aged 18-29 years in good health.

This clonotype was observed many times. The chain recombines TRBV11-2 with TRBJ2-1; 8 bases are a match to TRBD2. The CDR3 contains 17 residues. J was trimmed by 0 bases and V by 4 bases; bases with no gene match: 8. Germline CDR1 reads SGHAT; CDR2 reads FQNNGV. CDR3 sequence: CASSYGLASSSYNEQFF. The CDR3 DNA is TGTGCCAGCAGCTACGGACTAGCCAGCAGCTCCTACAATGAGCAGTTCTTC.

V gene TRBV11-3 combines with J gene TRBJ1-2, with 7 bases aligning to TRBD1. The V gene end was trimmed by 5 bases and the J gene end by 4 bases; junction bases not matched to a gene: 16. Germline assignment: CDR1 SGHNT and CDR2 YENEEA. This CDR3 is built from 17 residues. The DNA for the CDR3 is TGTGCCAGCAGCCCTGCCGGGACAGAGTCCCTAAGCTATGGCTACACCTTC. Its translation: CASSPAGTESLSYGYTF.

The chain couples TRBV12-3 or TRBV12-4 to TRBJ2-1, with 9 bases aligning to TRBD2. V was pared by 1 base and J by 0 bases, with 1 base of the junction left unmatched. This CDR3 spans 16 amino acids. This CDR3 reads CASSLGGRVSYNEQFF. CDR3 nucleotide sequence: TGTGCCAGCAGTTTAGGCGGGAGGGTCTCCTACAATGAGCAGTTCTTC.

This clonotype came up many times. This chain links TRBV5-6 with TRBJ2-4; D possibly uses TRBD1 or TRBD2 (5 bases each). This CDR3 is built from 12 residues. The V and J ends lost 0 bases and 12 bases respectively, with 10 bases between them. Germline V gene data show CDR1 as SGHDT and CDR2 as YYEEEE. This CDR3 is CASSLGPGHQYF. CDR3 nucleotides: TGTGCCAGCAGCTTGGGTCCGGGGCATCAGTACTTC.

The V gene is TRBV29-1, the J gene TRBJ1-1; D perhaps matches TRBD1 (5 bases). The CDR3 extends over 13 amino acids. From germline, CDR1 is SQVTM and CDR2 ANQGSEA. V was trimmed by 6 bases and J by 5 bases, leaving 16 bases between them. In DNA form, the CDR3 reads TGCAGCGTCGGGAGGAGGGGTTCGACTGAAGCTTTCTTT. Translation: CSVGRRGSTEAFF.

This clonotype was detected a few times. V is TRBV7-9 and J is TRBJ2-1; TRBD2 matches 12 bases. J gave up 7 bases and V 10 bases, and 11 bases lay outside the gene matches. The V gene's germline CDR1 is SEHNR and CDR2 FQNEAQ (reference sequence). This CDR3 spans 15 amino acids. The CDR3 loop reads CATTSSGGAPNEQFF. In DNA form, the CDR3 reads TGTGCCACCACCTCTAGCGGGGGGGCCCCGAATGAGCAGTTCTTC.

This chain links TRBV7-9 with TRBJ2-5, with 8 nucleotides matching TRBD1. Per the germline V gene, CDR1 is SEHNR and CDR2 is FQNEAQ (reference sequence). This CDR3 contains 15 residues. With V trimmed by 5 bases and J by 5 bases, 10 bases remained unmatched. The CDR3 DNA reads TGTGCCAGCAGCGGGGAGGCCAGGGGGCTTGAGACCCAGTACTTC. Its translation: CASSGEARGLETQYF.

This clonotype was picked up many times. The V gene is TRBV5-5, the J gene TRBJ2-7, with unresolved D. The V end was cut by 1 base, the J end by 2 bases, with 10 bases between. The CDR3 sequence is 14 residues long. Germline V CDR1 and CDR2: SGHKS, YYEKEE (reference sequence). The CDR3 region is CASSLIGQTYEQYF. The CDR3 bases are TGTGCCAGCAGCTTGATCGGCCAGACCTACGAGCAGTACTTC.

The genes are TRBV9 and TRBJ2-2, with D uncertain. Trimming stripped 5 bases from V and 8 bases from J, with 7 bases between. In germline, CDR1 is SGDLS, CDR2 YYNGEE. This CDR3 is 11 amino acids long. The CDR3 region has the DNA TGTGCCAGCAGTGCCGGTGGGGAGCTGTTTTTT. Protein sequence: CASSAGGELFF. Using reference TRBV9 and TRBJ2-2 for the parts outside the CDR3, the full variable domain is DSGVTQTPKHLITATGQRVTLRCSPRSGDLSVYWYQQSLDQGLQFLIQYYNGEERAKGNILERFSAQQFPDLHSELNLSSLELGDSALYFCASSAGGELFFGEGSRLTVL.

In its sample, this clonotype was seen many times. The CDR3 DNA reads as TGTGCCAGCAGCTGGACAGGTGTAGGGGATACGCAGTATTTT. This translates into CASSWTGVGDTQYF. The chain is built from TRBV12-3 or TRBV12-4 and TRBJ2-3, with 7 bases matching TRBD1. There are 14 residues in the CDR3. The trim removed 6 bases at V and 6 bases at J, leaving 9 bases unmatched.

In its sample, this clonotype was seen many times. The rearrangement uses TRBV13 and TRBJ1-1; D call uncertain. The CDR3 contains 15 residues. The V end was cut by 5 bases, the J end by 1 base, with 14 bases between. From germline, CDR1 is PRHDT and CDR2 FYEKMQ (reference sequence). CDR3 region: CASSLRGSRNTEAFF. The CDR3 DNA reads TGTGCCAGCAGCCTGCGGGGAAGTCGGAACACTGAAGCTTTCTTT.

This clonotype showed up many times. The chain recombines TRBV29-1 with TRBJ1-3; D call uncertain. CDR1 SQVTM and CDR2 ANQGSEA come from the germline V gene. The CDR3 totals 12 residues. Trimming removed 1 base from V and 3 bases from J, with 4 bases in between. The CDR3 loop reads CSVEGNGNTIYF. In nucleotides, the CDR3 is TGCAGCGTTGAAGGGAATGGAAACACCATATATTTT.

The rearrangement links TRBV7-9 to TRBJ2-5; possibly TRBD2 for D (5 bases). Trimming stripped 0 bases from V and 5 bases from J, with 10 bases between. Germline CDR1 and CDR2: SEHNR and FQNEAQ (reference sequence). The CDR3 contains 14 residues. The CDR3 is CASSLAREGETQYF. CDR3 nucleotide sequence: TGTGCCAGCAGCTTAGCCCGGGAAGGGGAGACCCAGTACTTC.

The V call is TRBV15, the J call TRBJ2-1; the D is unclear. Germline V gives CDR1 LNHNV, CDR2 YYDKDF (reference sequence). Trimming cost V 5 bases and J 14 bases, with 16 bases left between them. The CDR3 sequence is 12 residues long. CDR3 residues: CATSPGPKLEFF. Here the CDR3 DNA reads TGTGCCACCAGCCCAGGACCGAAGCTGGAGTTCTTC.

In this sample, this clonotype turned up many times. The chain joins TRBV5-1 to TRBJ2-1; TRBD2 agrees at 8 bases. The CDR3 is 14 amino acids. The germline V gene has CDR1 SGHRS and CDR2 YFSETQ. Trimming took 4 bases from V and 9 from J; bases not matched to a gene: 9. CDR3 loop: CASSTDPAGGEQFF. CDR3 sequence (DNA): TGCGCCAGCAGCACAGACCCGGCGGGAGGTGAGCAGTTCTTC.

The genes are TRBV15 and TRBJ1-1, with D possibly TRBD1 on 5 matching bases. This CDR3 region has 15 residues. Trimming left V 0 bases short and J 0 bases short, with 8 bases between. The germline gives CDR1 LNHNV, CDR2 YYDKDF (reference sequence). The CDR3 DNA sequence: TGTGCCACCAGCAGAGATTGGGGCATGAACACTGAAGCTTTCTTT. Its protein is CATSRDWGMNTEAFF.

J is TRBJ1-6 and V is TRBV7-9, with TRBD1 as a possible D gene (5 bases). V was pared by 6 bases and J by 5 bases, with 14 bases between. The germline V gene has CDR1 SEHNR and CDR2 FQNEAQ (reference sequence). The CDR3 consists of 15 residues. The CDR3 nucleotides are TGTGCCAGCAGGGGAGGGGCCCTTAATAATTCACCCCTCCACTTT. It is translated as CASRGGALNNSPLHF.

V gene TRBV4-1 combines with J gene TRBJ2-3, with 7 bases fitting TRBD2. This CDR3 contains 16 residues. Germline V lookup: CDR1 MGHRA, CDR2 YSYEKL. The V segment lost 0 bases and the J segment 2 bases; nucleotides outside the gene matches: 5. Written as DNA, the CDR3 is TGCGCCAGCAGCCAAGACAGCGGGGAAGACACAGATACGCAGTATTTT. Amino acid sequence: CASSQDSGEDTDTQYF.

The rearrangement links TRBV7-2 to TRBJ1-1; D is ambiguous. V lost 3 bases and J 11 bases, leaving 13 bases between the germline ends. The germline CDR1 and CDR2 sequences are SGHTA and FQGNSA. This CDR3 is 12 amino acids long. The CDR3 bases are TGTGCCAGCAGCTTCGTGTGGGCTGGGGCTTTCTTT. Protein: CASSFVWAGAFF.

In this sample, this clonotype turned up many times. The rearrangement links TRBV7-8 to TRBJ2-5, with a tentative D call TRBD1 (6 bases). The CDR3 is 14 amino acids. Germline V gives CDR1 SGHVS, CDR2 FQNEAQ. Trimming shortened V by 3 bases and J by 4 bases, and 12 bases separated the two germline ends. CDR3 nucleotides: TGTGCCAGCAGCTTTTGGACAGCCGGAGAGACCCAGTACTTC. Residues: CASSFWTAGETQYF.